The present entry profiles one T cell receptor (beta chain) with its context. Its target is not known. The data are from a study of shared clonotypes between healthy human individuals. Naive CD8 cells lacked CD45RO, underwent positive selection for CCR7 and left out terminally differentiated effector memory CD45RA+ cells. This was a deep-level run. The data were produced by immunoSEQ multiplex PCR, yet TCRdb's version contains in-frame clones alone and is incomplete. Of around 550,000 clones listed, roughly 95% were seen once; the top ten hold 0.11%. Overall study findings and caveats: Clonotypes that were shared across several donors made up approximately 5% of naive CD4 clonotypes.

This clonotype was sampled from a woman aged 30 to 39 in good health. Sequencing was done on a sample of naive CD8+ T cells sorted from blood.

This CDR3 is CASSLAVGVGNEQFF. CDR3 DNA sequence: TGCGCCAGCAGCTTGGCCGTAGGGGTAGGGAATGAGCAGTTCTTC. The rearrangement uses TRBV5-1 and TRBJ2-1, with D maybe TRBD1 (5 bases). The CDR3 consists of 15 residues. Trimming left V 0 bases short and J 7 bases short, with 14 bases between. Germline values: CDR1 SGHRS, CDR2 YFSETQ.